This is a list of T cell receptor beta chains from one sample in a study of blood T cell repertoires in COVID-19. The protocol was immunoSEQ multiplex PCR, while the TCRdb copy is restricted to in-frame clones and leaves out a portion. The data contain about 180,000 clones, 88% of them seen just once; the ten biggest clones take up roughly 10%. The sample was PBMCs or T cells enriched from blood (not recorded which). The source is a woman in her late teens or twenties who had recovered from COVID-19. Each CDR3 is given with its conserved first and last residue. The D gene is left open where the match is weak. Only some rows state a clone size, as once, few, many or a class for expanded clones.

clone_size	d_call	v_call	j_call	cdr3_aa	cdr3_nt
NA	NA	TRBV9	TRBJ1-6	CASNRDNSPLHF	TGTGCCAGCAACAGGGATAATTCACCCCTCCACTTT
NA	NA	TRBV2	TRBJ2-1	CASKEDPSYNEQFF	TGTGCCAGTAAAGAGGATCCCTCCTACAATGAGCAGTTCTTC
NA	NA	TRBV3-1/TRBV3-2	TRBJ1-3	CASSQSIGVNTIYF	TGTGCCAGCAGCCAGAGTATAGGGGTAAACACCATATATTTT
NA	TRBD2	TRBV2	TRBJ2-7	CASSEGSSGSHEQYF	TGTGCCAGCAGTGAGGGGTCTAGCGGGAGCCACGAGCAGTACTTC
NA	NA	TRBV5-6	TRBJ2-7	CASSSSSDYEQYF	TGTGCCAGCAGCTCTAGCTCGGACTACGAGCAGTACTTC
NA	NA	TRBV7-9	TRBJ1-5	CASSLAQGSGNQPQHF	TGTGCCAGCAGCTTAGCCCAGGGTTCTGGCAATCAGCCCCAGCATTTT
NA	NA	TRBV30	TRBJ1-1	CAWSVRGGSSDTEAFF	TGTGCCTGGAGTGTACGAGGAGGCAGTTCAGACACTGAAGCTTTCTTT
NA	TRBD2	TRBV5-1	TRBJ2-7	CASSLGAGDNGGEQYF	TGCGCCAGCAGCTTGGGAGCGGGAGATAATGGAGGCGAGCAGTACTTC
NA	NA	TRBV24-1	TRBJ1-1	CATSDPTDTEAFF	TGTGCCACCAGTGACCCGACAGACACTGAAGCTTTCTTT
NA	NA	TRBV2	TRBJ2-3	CASTTSIQGTDTQYF	TGTGCCAGCACCACCTCAATTCAGGGGACAGATACGCAGTATTTT
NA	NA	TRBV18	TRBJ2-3	CATTGGGTRADTQYF	TGTGCCACCACCGGTGGGGGGACCCGTGCAGATACGCAGTATTTT
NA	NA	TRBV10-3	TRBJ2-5	CAISELEETQYF	TGTGCCATCAGTGAGCTCGAGGAGACCCAGTACTTC
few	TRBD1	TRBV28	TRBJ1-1	CASSLTGENTEAFF	TGTGCCAGCAGTCTGACAGGGGAAAACACTGAAGCTTTCTTT
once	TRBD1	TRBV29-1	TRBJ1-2	CSVDSDRVGYTF	TGCAGCGTTGACTCGGACAGGGTTGGCTACACCTTC
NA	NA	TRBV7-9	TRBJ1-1	CASRYTGTEAFF	TGTGCCAGCAGGTATACCGGGACTGAAGCTTTCTTT
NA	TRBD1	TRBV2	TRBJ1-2	CASSSSGTGGGYGYTF	TGTGCCAGCAGTTCTTCCGGGACAGGGGGTGGCTATGGCTACACCTTC
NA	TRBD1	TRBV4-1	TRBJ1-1	CASSQDNDRVKRNTEAFF	TGCGCCAGCAGCCAAGATAACGACAGGGTAAAAAGGAACACTGAAGCTTTCTTT
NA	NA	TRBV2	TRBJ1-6	CASSRGGQSSYNSPLHF	TGTGCCAGCAGTAGGGGGGGGCAGAGCTCCTATAATTCACCCCTCCACTTT
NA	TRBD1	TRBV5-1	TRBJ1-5	CASSLGDSSNQPQHF	TGCGCCAGCAGCTTGGGGGACAGTAGCAATCAGCCCCAGCATTTT
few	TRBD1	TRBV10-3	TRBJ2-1	CAIKPGQGAILINEQFF	TGTGCCATCAAACCGGGACAGGGGGCTATCCTAATCAATGAGCAGTTCTTC
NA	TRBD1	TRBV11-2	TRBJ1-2	CASSSLLTGGSGYTF	TGTGCCAGCAGCTCACTTCTTACAGGGGGCTCTGGCTACACCTTC
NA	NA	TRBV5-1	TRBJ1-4	CASSLDSGPNEKLFF	TGCGCCAGCAGCCTGGACAGCGGACCTAATGAAAAACTGTTTTTT
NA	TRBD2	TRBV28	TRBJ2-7	CASSLPSGSLGEQYF	TGTGCCAGCAGTTTACCTAGCGGGAGCTTGGGCGAGCAGTACTTC
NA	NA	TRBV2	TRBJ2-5	CASGANQETQYF	TGTGCCAGCGGGGCAAACCAAGAGACCCAGTACTTC
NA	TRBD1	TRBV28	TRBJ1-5	CASSLSSQGNQPQHF	TGTGCCAGCAGTTTATCGTCACAGGGGAATCAGCCCCAGCATTTT
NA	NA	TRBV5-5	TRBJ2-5	CASSFRVREEETQYF	TGTGCCAGCAGCTTCCGGGTGCGGGAAGAAGAGACCCAGTACTTC
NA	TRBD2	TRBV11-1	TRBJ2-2	CASRRLAAGELFF	TGTGCCAGCAGGCGACTAGCGGCCGGGGAGCTGTTTTTT
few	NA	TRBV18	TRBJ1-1	CASSLQGGNTEAFF	TGTGCCAGCTCGCTACAGGGTGGAAACACTGAAGCTTTCTTT
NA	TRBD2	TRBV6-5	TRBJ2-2	CASSYPGTRDLFF	TGTGCCAGCAGTTACCCCGGGACTAGGGACCTGTTTTTT
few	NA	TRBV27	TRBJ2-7	CASRLSGSSYEQYF	TGTGCCAGCAGACTTTCAGGGTCCTCCTACGAGCAGTACTTC
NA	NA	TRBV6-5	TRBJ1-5	CASSYSTGPQHF	TGTGCCAGCAGTTACTCGACTGGGCCCCAGCATTTT
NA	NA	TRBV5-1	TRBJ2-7	CASSQGYEQYF	TGCGCCAGCAGTCAGGGGTACGAGCAGTACTTC
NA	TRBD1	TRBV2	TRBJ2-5	CAIQRQGGETQYF	TGTGCCATCCAGAGACAGGGTGGAGAGACCCAGTACTTC
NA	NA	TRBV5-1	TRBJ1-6	CASSGGWEGSPLHF	TGCGCCAGCAGCGGAGGGTGGGAAGGATCACCCCTCCACTTT
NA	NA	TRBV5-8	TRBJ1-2	CASRRGGANYGYTF	TGTGCCAGCAGGCGAGGGGGGGCTAACTATGGCTACACCTTC
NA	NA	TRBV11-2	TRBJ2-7	CASSLAPSYEQYF	TGTGCCAGCAGCTTAGCCCCCAGCTACGAGCAGTACTTC
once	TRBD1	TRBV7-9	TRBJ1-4	CASSPPGQGNEKLFF	TGTGCCAGCAGCCCCCCGGGACAGGGAAATGAAAAACTGTTTTTT
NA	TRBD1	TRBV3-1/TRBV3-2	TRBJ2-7	CASSHLNRVGDRGSYEQYF	TGTGCCAGCAGCCATTTGAATCGAGTCGGGGACAGGGGCTCCTACGAGCAGTACTTC
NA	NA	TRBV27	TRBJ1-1	CASSLSVMGGTEAFF	TGTGCCAGCAGTTTATCGGTTATGGGGGGCACTGAAGCTTTCTTT